One and the same sample provided the 8 T cell receptor beta chains below, sequenced in a study of CD8+ T cells in alopecia areata listed by TCRdb under 2018. To prepare the library, the immunoSEQ multiplex PCR assay was applied. For TCR sequencing, RNA was extracted from every sample and reverse transcribed into cDNA to serve as template. Not all clones reach the TCRdb copy of this immuneACCESS table, which keeps in-frame sequences only. Checked studies attribute under half of the gap to unresolved V genes and leave the rest unexplained. Counted in this sample were approximately 66,000 clones; approximately 64% of them appeared once. The ten largest clones represent roughly 18% of the sample. This specimen's time point label, per the study, means: baseline before oral tofacitinib. Sequencing used CD8+ T cells sorted from blood, obtained at week 0. These receptor sequences come from a human donor with alopecia areata.

V and J are TRBV5-6 and TRBJ1-5; D unclear. Trimming stripped 4 bases from V and 7 bases from J, with 12 bases between. Germline CDR1 reads SGHDT; CDR2 reads YYEEEE. The length of the CDR3 is 13 residues. CDR3 DNA: TGTGCCAGCAGCCGGGGTGGTGTCCAGCCCCAGCATTTT. This translates into CASSRGGVQPQHF.

The rearrangement uses TRBV27 and TRBJ1-6; no reliable D call. The germline CDR1 and CDR2 sequences are MNHEY and SMNVEV (reference sequence). V lost 1 base and J lost 12, with 10 bases in between. The CDR3 covers 13 residues. The CDR3 DNA follows: TGTGCCAGCAGTTTATTGGGGAATCGACCCCTCCACTTT. It yields the protein CASSLLGNRPLHF.

This sequence joins TRBV10-3 and TRBJ2-6; TRBD1 agrees at 7 bases. CDR3 length: 15 residues. The V and J ends lost 10 bases and 4 bases, in that order; junction bases with no gene match: 10. The V gene's germline CDR1 is ENHRY and CDR2 SYGVKD. The CDR3 loop is CASKGQAPGANVLTF. The CDR3 coding sequence is TGTGCCAGCAAAGGACAGGCCCCCGGGGCCAACGTCCTGACTTTC.

V gene TRBV27 combines with J gene TRBJ2-7, with a tentative D call TRBD1 (6 bases). Trimming removed 6 bases at V and 6 bases at J, with 12 bases between. The CDR3 runs 12 residues. In germline, CDR1 is MNHEY, CDR2 SMNVEV (reference sequence). The CDR3 DNA sequence: TGTGCCAGCAGCATCATAGGGGGCGAGCAGTACTTC. This sequence encodes CASSIIGGEQYF.

The V and J genes are TRBV5-1 and TRBJ2-7, with D maybe TRBD1 (5 bases). The ends were cut back, 1 base at V and 3 bases at J, with 8 bases in the middle. The CDR3 is made up of 13 amino acids. CDR1 and CDR2 (germline): SGHRS, YFSETQ. CDR3 DNA sequence: TGCGCCAGCAGCTTGTCAGGGTACTACGAGCAGTACTTC. Translating gives CASSLSGYYEQYF.

The J gene is TRBJ1-5, the V gene TRBV27; D is uncertain. Germline CDR1 reads MNHEY; CDR2 reads SMNVEV (reference sequence). The V end was cut by 6 bases, the J end by 4 bases, with 10 bases between. This CDR3 region has 13 residues. The CDR3 DNA sequence: TGTGCCAGCAGCTGGGGTCTAAATCAGCCCCAGCATTTT. Encoded protein: CASSWGLNQPQHF.

The J gene is TRBJ2-2, the V gene TRBV2, with D unclear. Germline loops: CDR1 SNHLY, CDR2 FYNNEI. Trimming took 5 bases from V and 1 from J, leaving 2 bases between them. This CDR3 is built from 12 residues. CDR3 sequence reads: CASSKNTGELFF. The DNA for the CDR3 is TGTGCCAGCAGTAAGAACACCGGGGAGCTGTTTTTT.

The J gene is TRBJ2-7, the V gene TRBV18; D is perhaps TRBD2 (6 bases). CDR3 length: 14 residues. Per germline, CDR1 KGHSH and CDR2 LQKENI. The ends were cut back, 6 bases at V and 5 bases at J, with 17 bases in the middle. CDR3 in amino acids: CASSGGVMYDEQYF. CDR3 DNA sequence: TGTGCCAGCTCCGGAGGGGTGATGTACGACGAGCAGTACTTC.